This section outlines one TCR beta chain sequence together with its context. This clone appeared once. Its antigen target is currently unknown. No much larger clonotype is one base removed from it; base qualities were not supplied. Whole blood was collected in K2EDTA tubes by collaborating institutions according to the institutions' own protocols. Collaborator samples were shipped for TCRbeta analysis as frozen whole blood, isolated PBMCs, or DNA extracted from either sample type. The data were taken from a study of blood T cell repertoires in COVID-19 (dated by TCRdb to about 2020). As for the study more broadly: Samples from collaborators originated in the United States, Italy and Spain and spanned both the acute and convalescent phases of COVID-19. The samples were drawn from the first 160 participants of the ongoing ImmuneRACE study and from more than 1,000 subjects provided by 6 global collaborators. Nearly every sample came with metadata listing a de-identified subject ID, COVID-19 status, age in years and sex. The repertoires were made available in a free public database intended to serve as a resource for research on the immune response to SARS-CoV-2. Where available, HLA class I and class II types were taken from metadata supplied by the sample provider and were not determined by assay-based typing. Deeply sampled blood TCRbeta repertoires from subjects exposed to, actively infected with, or recovered from COVID-19 were included in the dataset. The material from the prospective study consisted of cDNA or gDNA derived from T cells, B-cell-depleted T cells, or PBMCs. Results and caveats for the whole study, not just this receptor: Clinical and demographic metadata were provided uncurated, with the amount varying by source and participant.

The immunoSEQ Assay, a bias-controlled multiplex PCR, was used to amplify TCRbeta CDR3 regions from genomic DNA. The source study handled its data this way. The number of nucleated cells in each sample was estimated from the amplification of reference gene primers within the assay. To quantify the absolute abundance of each unique TCRbeta CDR3 rearrangement, sequence reads were collapsed and filtered. Productive Simpson clonality was computed per sample as the square root of Simpson's diversity index over productive rearrangements. TCRdb took over this immuneACCESS table, retaining in-frame rearrangements with V and J assigned. Such tables are incomplete; in checked studies, under half of the missing clones stem from an unresolved V gene, and the remainder is unexplained. V, J and clone size are taken as reported in that table, and D and trimming were inferred from the DNA itself. This sample holds approximately 300,000 clones; more than 70% were observed only once. The top ten constitute 1.5% to 2% of the sample.

V and J lose 8 bases and 0 bases, and a span of 10 bases separates them. The CDR3, cysteine through phenylalanine, is 14 amino acids long. The retained sequence is limited to the CDR3, 42 bases, with the frame set at the first base. Reading the germline V gene gives CDR1 MDHEN and CDR2 SYDVKM. The receptor chain draws on TRBV28 and TRBJ1-4, with a weak D call of TRBD1 (5 bases match). The sequence came from a woman between 45 and 65 years old with acute or convalescent COVID-19. Specimen: peripheral blood. The nucleotides read TGTGCCAGCGGACGGGGGGCAACTAATGAAAAACTGTTTTTT. Translated, this is CASGRGATNEKLFF.